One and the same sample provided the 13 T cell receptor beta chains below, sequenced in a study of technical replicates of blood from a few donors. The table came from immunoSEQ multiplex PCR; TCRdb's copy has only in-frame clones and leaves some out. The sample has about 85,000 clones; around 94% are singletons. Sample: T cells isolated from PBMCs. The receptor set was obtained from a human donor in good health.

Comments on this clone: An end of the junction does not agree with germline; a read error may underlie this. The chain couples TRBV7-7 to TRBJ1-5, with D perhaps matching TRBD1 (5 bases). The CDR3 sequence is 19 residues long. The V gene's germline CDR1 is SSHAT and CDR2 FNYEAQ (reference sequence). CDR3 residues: CASSLRIGGSSAYHQPQHF. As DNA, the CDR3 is TGTGCTAGCAGCTTACGTATCGGGGGATCCTCGGCCTATCATCAGCCCCAGCATTTT. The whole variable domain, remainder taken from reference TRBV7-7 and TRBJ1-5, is GAGVSQSPRYKVTKRGQDVTLRCDPISSHATLYWYQQALGQGPEFLTYFNYEAQPDKSGLPSDRFSAERPEGSISTLTIQRTEQRDSAMYRCASSLRIGGSSAYHQPQHFGDGTRLSIL.

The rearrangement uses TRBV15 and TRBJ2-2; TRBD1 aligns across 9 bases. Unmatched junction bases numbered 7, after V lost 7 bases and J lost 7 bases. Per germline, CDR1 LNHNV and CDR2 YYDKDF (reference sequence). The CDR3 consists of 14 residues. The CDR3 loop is CATMVDRGVGELFF. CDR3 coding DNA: TGTGCCACCATGGTGGACAGGGGAGTCGGGGAGCTGTTTTTT.

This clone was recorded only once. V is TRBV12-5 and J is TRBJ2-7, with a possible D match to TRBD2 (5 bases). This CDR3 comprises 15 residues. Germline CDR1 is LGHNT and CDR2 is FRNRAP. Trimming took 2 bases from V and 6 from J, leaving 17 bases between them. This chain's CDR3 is CASGLSATGLREQYF. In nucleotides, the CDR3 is TGTGCTAGTGGTTTGTCCGCCACGGGATTACGCGAGCAGTACTTC.

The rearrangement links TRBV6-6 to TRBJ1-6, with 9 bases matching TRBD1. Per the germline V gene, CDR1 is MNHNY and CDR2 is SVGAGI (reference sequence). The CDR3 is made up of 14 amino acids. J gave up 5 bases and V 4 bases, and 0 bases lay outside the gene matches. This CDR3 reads CASSWTGDNSPLHF. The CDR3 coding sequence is TGTGCCAGCAGTTGGACAGGGGATAATTCACCCCTCCACTTT.

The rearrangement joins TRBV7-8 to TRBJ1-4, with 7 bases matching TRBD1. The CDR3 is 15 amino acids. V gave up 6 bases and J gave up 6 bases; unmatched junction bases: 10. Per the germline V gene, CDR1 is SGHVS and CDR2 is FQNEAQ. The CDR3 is CASRFTGATDEKLFF. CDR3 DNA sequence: TGTGCCAGCAGATTTACAGGGGCGACTGATGAAAAACTGTTTTTT.

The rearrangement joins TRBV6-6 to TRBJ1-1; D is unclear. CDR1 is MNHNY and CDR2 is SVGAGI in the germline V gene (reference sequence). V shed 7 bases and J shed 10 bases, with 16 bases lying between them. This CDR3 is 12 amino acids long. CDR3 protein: CASTIVGQAAFF. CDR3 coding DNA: TGTGCCAGCACTATAGTAGGTCAGGCAGCTTTCTTT.

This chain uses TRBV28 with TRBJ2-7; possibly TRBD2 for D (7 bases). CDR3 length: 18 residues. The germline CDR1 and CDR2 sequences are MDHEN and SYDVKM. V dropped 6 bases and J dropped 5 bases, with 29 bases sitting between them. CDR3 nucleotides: TGTGCCAGCAGCCCCCTACAGGGACGGGAGGCTAGCTTCCACGAGCAGTACTTC. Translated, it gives CASSPLQGREASFHEQYF.

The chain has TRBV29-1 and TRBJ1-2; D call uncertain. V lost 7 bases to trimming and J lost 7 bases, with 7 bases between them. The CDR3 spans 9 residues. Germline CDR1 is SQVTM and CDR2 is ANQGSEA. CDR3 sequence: CSATPGYTF. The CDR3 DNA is TGCAGCGCCACTCCTGGCTACACCTTC.

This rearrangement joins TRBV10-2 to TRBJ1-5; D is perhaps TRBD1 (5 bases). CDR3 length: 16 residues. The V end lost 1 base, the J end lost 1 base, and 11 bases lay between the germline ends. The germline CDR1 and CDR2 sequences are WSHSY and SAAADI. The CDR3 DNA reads TGCGCCAGCAGTGAGTTTGGGGCATGGAGCAATCAGCCCCAGCATTTT. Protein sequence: CASSEFGAWSNQPQHF.

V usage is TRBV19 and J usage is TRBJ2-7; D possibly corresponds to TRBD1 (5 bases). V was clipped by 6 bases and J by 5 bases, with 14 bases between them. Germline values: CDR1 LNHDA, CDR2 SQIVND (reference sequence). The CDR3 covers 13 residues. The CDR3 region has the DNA TGTGCCAGTAGCATAAAGGGGTTGCACGAGCAGTACTTC. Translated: CASSIKGLHEQYF.

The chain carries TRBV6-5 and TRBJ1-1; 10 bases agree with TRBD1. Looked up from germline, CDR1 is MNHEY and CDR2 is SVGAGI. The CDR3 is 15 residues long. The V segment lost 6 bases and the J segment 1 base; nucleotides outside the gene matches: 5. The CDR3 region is CASRQDRGRNTEAFF. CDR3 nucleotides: TGTGCCAGCAGGCAAGACAGGGGGCGGAACACTGAAGCTTTCTTT.

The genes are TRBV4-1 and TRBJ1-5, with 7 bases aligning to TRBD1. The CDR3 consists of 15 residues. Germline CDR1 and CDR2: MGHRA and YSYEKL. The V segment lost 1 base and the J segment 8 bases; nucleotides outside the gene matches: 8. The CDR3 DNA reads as TGCGCCAGCAGCCAAGTGAACAGGGGATGGAAGCCCCAGCATTTT. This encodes CASSQVNRGWKPQHF.

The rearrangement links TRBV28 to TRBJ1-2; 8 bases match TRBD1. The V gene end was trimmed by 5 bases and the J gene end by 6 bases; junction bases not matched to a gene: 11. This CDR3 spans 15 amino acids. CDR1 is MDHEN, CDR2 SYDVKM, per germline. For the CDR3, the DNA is TGTGCCAGCAGTCCCTCGGGACAGGCGATCGATGGCTACACCTTC. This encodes CASSPSGQAIDGYTF.